This T cell receptor beta chain emerged from a study of blood T cell dynamics during melanoma immunotherapy (TCRdb year 2020). Study-level background: Patients had metastatic melanoma and received first-line pembrolizumab or nivolumab plus ipilimumab as standard of care in the United Kingdom. Consecutive patients formed a training cohort, and a further independent group of patients from the same centre was pooled into an external validation set. To identify early correlates of response, the study profiled peripheral T cell receptor repertoires in patients with metastatic melanoma before and after one cycle of checkpoint inhibitor therapy. The full study reports these points: Whether the T cell clones behind the repertoire changes were melanoma-specific or instead reflected general immune activation was something the study could not determine. Patients who later achieved disease control showed a bifurcated PBMC repertoire reorganization at W3, with increased clonality or increased diversity, unlike progressors. The relatively small sample size was acknowledged as something that could potentially limit how far the results can be generalized.

The germline V gene provides CDR1 SNHLY and CDR2 FYNNEI. CDR3 length: 13 amino acids, cysteine to phenylalanine. Left in the record is the CDR3 DNA by itself, 39 bases read in frame from the first base. Compared with germline, V lacks 4 bases and J lacks 6 bases; bases without a gene match: 5. Concerning this clone itself: The clone's antigen remains unknown. Base qualities are missing; no much larger clone stands one base away.

For every bulk PBMC sample, a fixed 350 ng of DNA was loaded. Following the manufacturer instructions, the immunoSEQ TCRb Assay kit was used to amplify TCR beta CDR3 sequences from genomic DNA. The KAPA Library Quantification Kit for Illumina platforms was used to quantify pooled libraries by qPCR. Pooled libraries were sequenced on an Illumina NextSeq 500, clustered at 0.6-1.1 pM. The authors processed their data as follows. The TCR data were analyzed using immunoSEQ ANALYZER and the R LymphoSeq package. A rearrangement efficiency score was calculated as productive divided by the sum of productive and non-productive CDR3 sequences. Within each patient, timepoints were compared pairwise for clonality, measured with the Gini coefficient, and for diversity, measured with the Renyi index at alpha=1. Clonal relatedness used an edit distance of 3, and repertoire similarity used the Bhattacharyya coefficient, both computed in LymphoSeq. To classify response, a linear discriminant analysis based on week-3 changes in clonality and diversity was built using the R MASS and caret packages. The table comes from immuneACCESS by way of TCRdb, which keeps in-frame sequences with V and J called. Part of the clones is missing from these tables; in studies checked, under half for an unresolved V gene and the rest for unknown reasons. The V and J calls and clone size were taken over from that table, and D and trimming were inferred from the DNA. The sample includes fewer than 12,000 clones, with over 70% observed a single time. Approximately 6.9% of the sample is in the top ten clones.

What this sample's time point label stands for: week 3, after first cycle of checkpoint inhibitor. Blood samples were taken at two points: before treatment (T0) and at week 3 (W3), which came after the first cycle of checkpoint blockade. Except for two patients with rapid clinical progression, response was assessed 12 weeks after the first infusion by RECIST 1.1; disease control meant complete response, partial response or stable disease. Patients were excluded for prior systemic cancer treatment, concomitant immunosuppressant therapy or synchronous other active malignancies. Bulk PBMC and plasma cell-free DNA were both sequenced for TCR beta so that circulating cells and T cell turnover could be tracked. Lymphoprep and SepMate tubes were used to isolate PBMC from blood, and red cell lysis was then performed. QIAamp DNA Blood Mini kits were used to extract DNA from PBMC and sorted T cell subsets.

The chain is encoded by TRBV2 joined to TRBJ1-1; 7 nucleotides in the junction match TRBD1. The receptor was derived from a human donor with melanoma. This sample comprised blood, obtained from a patient treated with checkpoint blockade. The DNA is as follows: TGTGCCAGCAGTGGAAGACAGGGTTCTGAAGCTTTCTTT. Its protein is CASSGRQGSEAFF.